Each of the 14 T cell receptor beta chains below was sequenced from the same sample in a study of regulatory T cells in long-lasting Graves disease (dated by TCRdb to the early 2020s). Read against the paper, the sample's time point label means: persistent/refractory GD, antithyroid drugs over 5 years with positive TRAb. RNA was extracted from PBMCs in TRIzol for both TCR sequencing and RNA sequencing. Library construction relied on multiplex PCR. TCRdb shows the sequencer as Illumina HiSeq 4000. iRepertoire HTBI primers and Arm-PCR amplification of CDR3 regions were used to construct TCR beta libraries. TCRdb redid the processing of the public reads, applying fastp at Q25 and MiXCR, and retained in-frame beta chains. Entries that share a CDR3 protein sequence are merged under the most common genes and DNA. The sample data list roughly 500,000 distinct CDR3 sequences, and about 22% of these were observed just once. The biggest ten clones account for less than 9% of the sample.

The specimen comprised peripheral blood mononuclear cells (PBMCs), sampled when the disease was refractory, from a patient treated with antithyroid drugs. All receptors derive from a female donor with Graves disease.

Comments on this clonotype: In this CDR3 the conserved last residue, phenylalanine or tryptophan, is missing, so a read error is likely. The CDR3 loop reads CASSLRQEDVSNQPQHL. The CDR3 DNA reads TGTGCCAGCAGCTTAAGACAGGAGGACGTTAGCAATCAGCCCCAGCATCTT. The chain is built from TRBV13 and TRBJ1-5; a possible D gene is TRBD1 (6 bases). V gave up 2 bases and J gave up 0 bases, with 14 bases separating them. Germline V gives CDR1 PRHDT, CDR2 FYEKMQ (reference sequence). This CDR3 contains 17 residues.

This clonotype was seen only a few times. The chain uses TRBV27 and TRBJ2-7; D gene ambiguous. The CDR3 runs to 13 residues. Trimming left V 5 bases short and J 2 bases short, with 10 bases between. Germline CDR1 reads MNHEY; CDR2 reads SMNVEV (reference sequence). Here the CDR3 DNA reads TGTGCCAGCAGTGATCCAACTACCTACGAGCAGTACTTC. This encodes CASSDPTTYEQYF.

This clonotype has a count of ten or more. J is TRBJ2-2 and V is TRBV6-2 or TRBV6-3, with 11 nucleotides matching TRBD2. Germline values: CDR1 MNHEY, CDR2 SVGEGT. This CDR3 region has 17 residues. J gave up 1 base and V 0 bases, and 1 base lay outside the gene matches. The CDR3 protein is CASSYSTSGGNTGELFF. CDR3 nucleotides: TGTGCCAGCAGTTACTCAACTAGCGGGGGGAACACCGGGGAGCTGTTTTTT.

Many counts were recorded for this clonotype. The CDR3 loop is CASSLGALRNEGELFF. Here the CDR3 DNA reads TGCGCCAGCAGCTTGGGTGCATTGCGGAATGAAGGGGAGCTGTTTTTT. V gene TRBV5-1 combines with J gene TRBJ2-2; D unresolved. Trimming pared 0 bases from V and 8 bases from J, leaving 17 bases between. CDR3 length equals 16 residues. Germline CDR1 is SGHRS and CDR2 is YFSETQ. Supplemented by reference TRBV5-1 and TRBJ2-2, the full variable domain reads KAGVTQTPRYLIKTRGQQVTLSCSPISGHRSVSWYQQTPGQGLQFLFEYFSETQRNKGNFPGRFSGRQFSNSRSEMNVSTLELGDSALYLCASSLGALRNEGELFFGEGSRLTVL.

With respect to this clonotype: The germline gene is not matched at one end of the junction; a read error may be the cause. The chain is built from TRBV7-9 and TRBJ2-6; either TRBD1 or TRBD2 may fit D (5 bases each). Germline V gene lookup returns CDR1 SEHNR and CDR2 FQNEAQ (reference sequence). The CDR3 is made up of 15 amino acids. The CDR3 DNA follows: TGTGCCAGCAGCTTAGGAGGGTCTGGGGCCAACATCCTGACTTTC. Protein product: CASSLGGSGANILTF.

This chain uses TRBV4-1 with TRBJ2-2, with D unclear. This CDR3 comprises 15 residues. Germline V gene lookup returns CDR1 MGHRA and CDR2 YSYEKL. The V and J ends lost 2 bases and 1 base respectively, with 8 bases between them. The CDR3 region is CASSQPGRNTGELFF. In nucleotides, the CDR3 is TGCGCCAGCAGCCAACCGGGCCGGAACACCGGGGAGCTGTTTTTT.

Notes on this clonotype: This may be a read error: a much more frequent sequence differs by one nucleotide. The rearrangement links TRBV20-1 to TRBJ1-4; 11 bases agree with TRBD1. Germline loops: CDR1 DFQATT, CDR2 SNEGSKA (reference sequence). The CDR3 is 13 amino acids. The V segment lost 6 bases and the J segment 9 bases; nucleotides outside the gene matches: 6. The CDR3 DNA is TGCAGTGCCAGGGGACAGGGGGTTAAAAAACTGTTTTTT. Encoded protein: CSARGQGVKKLFF.

This chain joins TRBV28 and TRBJ2-3, with 8 bases lining up with TRBD2. V dropped 3 bases and J dropped 5; count of bases not matched to a gene: 10. From germline, CDR1 is MDHEN and CDR2 SYDVKM. There are 16 residues in the CDR3. CDR3 amino acids: CASSFSSGPAGDTQYF. In nucleotides, the CDR3 is TGTGCCAGCAGTTTCTCTAGCGGGCCCGCGGGAGATACGCAGTATTTT.

The CDR3 sequence: CASSFDRVPGNTIYF. In DNA form, the CDR3 reads TGTGCCAGCAGTTTCGACAGGGTCCCTGGAAACACCATATATTTT. The chain employs TRBV6-5 and TRBJ1-3; 7 bases are a match to TRBD1. Germline CDR1 and CDR2: MNHEY and SVGAGI. The CDR3 spans 15 residues. With V trimmed by 4 bases and J by 2 bases, 5 bases remained unmatched.

This clonotype appeared many times. The CDR3 reads CASGSQGASNQPQHF. CDR3 nucleotides: TGTGCCAGCGGTAGTCAGGGGGCAAGCAATCAGCCCCAGCATTTT. The gene calls are TRBV28 and TRBJ1-5; TRBD1 matches 8 bases. The germline V gene encodes CDR1 MDHEN and CDR2 SYDVKM. Losses at the gene ends were 8 bases for V and 1 base for J; bases not matched to a gene: 7. CDR3 length: 15 amino acids.

This clonotype came up many times. The V gene is TRBV11-2, the J gene TRBJ1-2, with 8 bases fitting TRBD1. The V segment lost 0 bases and the J segment 5 bases; nucleotides outside the gene matches: 5. CDR1 SGHAT and CDR2 FQNNGV come from the germline V gene. The CDR3 extends over 15 amino acids. The CDR3 nucleotides are TGTGCCAGCAGCTTAGATTCGGACAGGGCATATGGCTACACCTTC. This gives the protein CASSLDSDRAYGYTF. Full variable domain (rest looked up from reference TRBV11-2 and TRBJ1-2): EAGVAQSPRYKIIEKRQSVAFWCNPISGHATLYWYQQILGQGPKLLIQFQNNGVVDDSQLPKDRFSAERLKGVDSTLKIQPAKLEDSAVYLCASSLDSDRAYGYTFGSGTRLTVV.

The sample holds a few counts of this clonotype. This sequence joins TRBV12-3 or TRBV12-4 and TRBJ1-5; D unresolved. Trimming removed 5 bases at V and 6 bases at J, with 11 bases between. The CDR3 sequence is 13 residues long. For the CDR3, the DNA is TGTGCCAGCAGTGCATGGTTCACTCAGCCCCAGCATTTT. Its translation: CASSAWFTQPQHF.

This clonotype was observed a few times. This rearrangement joins TRBV30 to TRBJ2-5; TRBD2 matches 9 bases. Looked up from germline, CDR1 is GTSNPN and CDR2 is SVGIG (reference sequence). This CDR3 contains 14 residues. The V segment lost 4 bases and the J segment 2 bases; nucleotides outside the gene matches: 5. The CDR3 DNA sequence: TGTGCCTGGATAGCTAGCGGGACTCAAGAGACCCAGTACTTC. It codes for CAWIASGTQETQYF.

This clonotype was seen many times. The rearrangement uses TRBV15 and TRBJ1-1, with D possibly being TRBD1 (6 bases). Deletions cut 3 bases from V and 8 bases from J, with 13 bases between. The CDR3 loop spans 13 amino acids. Germline CDR1 reads LNHNV; CDR2 reads YYDKDF (reference sequence). The CDR3 sequence: CATSRGVGTEAFF. CDR3 nucleotides: TGTGCCACCAGCAGGGGCGTAGGGACAGAAGCTTTCTTT.